The entry below describes one T cell receptor (beta chain). The repertoire was sequenced with immunoSEQ multiplex PCR; TCRdb's copy has only in-frame clones and lacks some. The sample shows roughly 140,000 clones, roughly 93% of them seen only once. This sample stems from a study of T cell responses to AZD1222 COVID-19 vaccine. The germline V gene encodes CDR1 SGHDT and CDR2 YYEEEE. This CDR3 contains 14 residues. The V gene lost 5 bases and the J gene lost 2 bases, with 13 bases spanning the gap. This TCR was recovered from an adult who received the AZD1222 COVID-19 vaccine. The sample in question was peripheral blood, obtained 28 days after the second AZD1222 dose. This chain connects TRBV5-6 to TRBJ2-5, with a possible D match to TRBD2 (6 bases). The CDR3 loop reads CASSHLAAQETQYF. In DNA form, the CDR3 reads TGTGCCAGCAGTCATTTAGCGGCACAAGAGACCCAGTACTTC.